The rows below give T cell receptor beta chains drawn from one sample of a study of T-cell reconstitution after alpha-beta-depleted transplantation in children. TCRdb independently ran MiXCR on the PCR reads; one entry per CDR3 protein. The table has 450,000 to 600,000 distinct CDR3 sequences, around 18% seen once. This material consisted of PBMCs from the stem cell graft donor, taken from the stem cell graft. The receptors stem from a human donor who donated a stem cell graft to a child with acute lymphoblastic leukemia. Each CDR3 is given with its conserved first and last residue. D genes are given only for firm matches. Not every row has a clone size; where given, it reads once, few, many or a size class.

cdr3_nt: TGTGCCAGCAGCCAAGCTGTCGGCACTGAAGCTTTCTTT
cdr3_aa: CASSQAVGTEAFF
j_call: TRBJ1-1
clone_size: few
v_call: TRBV3-1
d_call: .

cdr3_nt: TGTGCCAGCAGTTTTGGAGGGAGGAGATCAGATACGCAGTATTTT
cdr3_aa: CASSFGGRRSDTQYF
j_call: TRBJ2-3
clone_size: few
v_call: TRBV12-3/TRBV12-4
d_call: .

cdr3_nt: TGCAGTGCTCGTCACAGGGACGGCTACACCTTC
cdr3_aa: CSARHRDGYTF
j_call: TRBJ1-2
clone_size: .
v_call: TRBV20-1
d_call: .

cdr3_nt: TGCAGTGCCCTCGGAGGACAGGTCTCTGGAAACACCATATATTTT
cdr3_aa: CSALGGQVSGNTIYF
j_call: TRBJ1-3
clone_size: .
v_call: TRBV20-1
d_call: TRBD1

cdr3_nt: TGTGCCAGCAGTCGAGGTTTCGGGAACACTGAAGCTTTCTTT
cdr3_aa: CASSRGFGNTEAFF
j_call: TRBJ1-1
clone_size: few
v_call: TRBV12-3/TRBV12-4
d_call: .

cdr3_nt: TGCAGTGCTAGGCCCGAGGAGCGGGAGAACACCGGGGAGCTGTTTTTT
cdr3_aa: CSARPEERENTGELFF
j_call: TRBJ2-2
clone_size: few
v_call: TRBV20-1
d_call: TRBD2

cdr3_nt: TGCAGTGCCAGAGGGCCGTTGAACACTGAAGCTTTCTTT
cdr3_aa: CSARGPLNTEAFF
j_call: TRBJ1-1
clone_size: .
v_call: TRBV20-1
d_call: .

cdr3_nt: TGCGCCAGCGAACTAGTTAGCACCGGGGAGCTGTTTTTT
cdr3_aa: CASELVSTGELFF
j_call: TRBJ2-2
clone_size: once
v_call: TRBV10-1
d_call: .

cdr3_nt: TGCAGTGCTTCATCCGGGGGCACAGATACGCAGTATTTT
cdr3_aa: CSASSGGTDTQYF
j_call: TRBJ2-3
clone_size: many
v_call: TRBV20-1
d_call: .

cdr3_nt: TGCGCCAGCAGCTTGCATGCTAGCGGGGCCTCCTACAATGAGCAGTTCTTC
cdr3_aa: CASSLHASGASYNEQFF
j_call: TRBJ2-1
clone_size: .
v_call: TRBV5-1
d_call: TRBD2

cdr3_nt: TGTGCCAGCTCACCAAGTCGGGACAGACCTAACTATGGCTACACCTTC
cdr3_aa: CASSPSRDRPNYGYTF
j_call: TRBJ1-2
clone_size: .
v_call: TRBV18
d_call: TRBD1

cdr3_nt: TGTGCCAGGGGCCCCCGGCCCCTGTCTTTCCAACCCCACGAGCAGTACTTC
cdr3_aa: CARGPRPLSFQPHEQYF
j_call: TRBJ2-7
clone_size: .
v_call: TRBV28
d_call: .

cdr3_nt: TGTGCCAGCTCCAAATCGGGGTTGAACACTGAAGCTTTCTTT
cdr3_aa: CASSKSGLNTEAFF
j_call: TRBJ1-1
clone_size: .
v_call: TRBV12-3/TRBV12-4
d_call: .

cdr3_nt: TGCGCCAGCAGCCCGGCCGAGGAGGGGCAGAGAAGGTCCTACAATGAGCAGTTCTTC
cdr3_aa: CASSPAEEGQRRSYNEQFF
j_call: TRBJ2-1
clone_size: few
v_call: TRBV5-1
d_call: .